These 20 T cell receptor beta chains originate from one sample sequenced in a study of metastatic and nonmetastatic thyroid tumors. All patients were untreated before thyroid surgery. TCRdb redid the clone calls on the PCR reads using MiXCR. The sample records tens of thousands of clones, about a sixth being singletons. The sequenced material came from blood. All receptors come from a male donor with papillary thyroid cancer or a benign thyroid nodule (not recorded which). Some clones in this sample may be carry-over from other donors' samples.

This clone was found many times. The rearrangement links TRBV11-2 to TRBJ2-2, with D uncertain. From germline, CDR1 is SGHAT and CDR2 FQNNGV. The CDR3 loop spans 13 amino acids. Trimming took 8 bases from V and 1 from J, leaving 8 bases between them. CDR3 coding DNA: TGTGCCAGCGAACTGGGGAACACCGGGGAGCTGTTTTTT. Translation gives CASELGNTGELFF.

The gene calls are TRBV12-3 or TRBV12-4 and TRBJ2-1; the D is unclear. The CDR3 has 11 amino acids. Trimming left V 6 bases short and J 7 bases short, with 7 bases between. The DNA for the CDR3 is TGTGCCAGCAGATGGGGAAATGAGCAGTTCTTC. It translates to CASRWGNEQFF.

The table lists this clone with a few counts. J is TRBJ2-1 and V is TRBV4-2; 14 bases line up with TRBD2. The germline V gene has CDR1 LGHNA and CDR2 YNFKEQ. This CDR3 has 16 amino acids. V shed 6 bases and J 8 bases; nucleotides not matched to a gene: 9. CDR3 coding DNA: TGTGCCAGCAGAAGAGGGACTAGCGGGAGTAGGGATGAGCAGTTCTTC. This gives the protein CASRRGTSGSRDEQFF.

Ten or more counts support this clone. The V gene is TRBV12-3 or TRBV12-4, the J gene TRBJ1-1; 8 positions match TRBD1. J lost 1 base, V lost 3 bases, and 4 bases had no gene match. This CDR3 has 15 residues. The CDR3 is CASSFDRGQNTEAFF. The CDR3 DNA sequence: TGTGCCAGCAGTTTTGACAGGGGCCAGAACACTGAAGCTTTCTTT.

A word on this clone: At one end, the junction sequence differs from germline, possibly due to a read error. V gene TRBV6-4 combines with J gene TRBJ2-1, with 9 nucleotides matching TRBD2. The germline V gene encodes CDR1 MRHNA and CDR2 SNTAGT. This CDR3 comprises 15 residues. The CDR3 region is CASSQTSGGDDERFF. The CDR3 DNA reads TGTGCCAGCAGCCAGACTAGCGGTGGTGACGATGAGCGGTTCTTC.

This clone was picked up many times. The identical CDR3 is also encoded by other nucleotide sequences in the sample. The chain carries TRBV28 and TRBJ2-3; possible D gene TRBD2, 7 bases. CDR1 MDHEN and CDR2 SYDVKM come from the germline V gene. V dropped 2 bases and J dropped 0 bases, with 24 bases sitting between them. This CDR3 has 20 amino acids. The CDR3 nucleotides are TGTGCCAGCAGTTTAGCGGGGCTCGGGGGGCTAGGGACTAGCACAGATACGCAGTATTTT. Its protein is CASSLAGLGGLGTSTDTQYF.

This clone appeared many times. The chain employs TRBV5-1 and TRBJ2-5; D might be TRBD1 (6 bases). V was shortened by 4 bases and J by 5 bases, with 15 bases between the two germline ends. The CDR3 length is 14 residues. CDR1 SGHRS and CDR2 YFSETQ come from the germline V gene. CDR3 amino acids: CASSGGSTGETQYF. In DNA form, the CDR3 reads TGCGCCAGCAGCGGGGGCTCAACGGGGGAGACCCAGTACTTC. The full variable domain, completed using reference TRBV5-1 and TRBJ2-5, is KAGVTQTPRYLIKTRGQQVTLSCSPISGHRSVSWYQQTPGQGLQFLFEYFSETQRNKGNFPGRFSGRQFSNSRSEMNVSTLELGDSALYLCASSGGSTGETQYFGPGTRLLVL.

The sample holds many counts of this clone. V usage is TRBV5-1 and J usage is TRBJ2-5, with D perhaps TRBD1 (5 bases). The V end was cut by 4 bases, the J end by 1 base, with 11 bases between. The CDR3 extends over 14 amino acids. The germline gives CDR1 SGHRS, CDR2 YFSETQ. The CDR3 bases are TGCGCCAGCAGCCGTCAGGGCGGCCAAGAGACCCAGTACTTC. Protein sequence: CASSRQGGQETQYF.

This clone was detected ten times or more. The chain employs TRBV9 and TRBJ1-1; D remains ambiguous. The CDR3 totals 14 residues. Germline CDR1 SGDLS, CDR2 YYNGEE. The V end was cut by 0 bases, the J end by 3 bases, with 9 bases between. CDR3 nucleotides: TGTGCCAGCAGCGTAGCTACTGCTCACACTGAAGCTTTCTTT. It yields the protein CASSVATAHTEAFF.

This clone was counted ten times or more. This chain connects TRBV6-1 to TRBJ2-1; D unclear. Deletions cut 1 base from V and 13 bases from J, with 14 bases between. CDR3 length: 13 amino acids. Germline V gives CDR1 MNHNS, CDR2 SASEGT. The DNA for the CDR3 is TGTGCCAGCAGTGAAGTGGTGGTCCCGCCCCAGTTCTTC. Residues: CASSEVVVPPQFF.

This clone was observed at least ten times. The chain couples TRBV28 to TRBJ1-4, with no clear D. Germline CDR1 MDHEN, CDR2 SYDVKM. The V end was cut by 5 bases, the J end by 0 bases, with 4 bases between. CDR3 size: 13 residues. The DNA for the CDR3 is TGTGCCAGCAGTACAGCAACTAATGAAAAACTGTTTTTT. Translated: CASSTATNEKLFF.

This clone was observed many times. The genes are TRBV10-2 and TRBJ2-1; unclear D gene. The CDR3 is 14 amino acids. Trimming removed 3 bases at V and 0 bases at J, with 6 bases between. CDR1 is WSHSY and CDR2 is SAAADI in the germline V gene. The CDR3 here is CASSDINSYNEQFF. For the CDR3, the DNA is TGCGCCAGCAGTGATATTAACTCCTACAATGAGCAGTTCTTC.

This clone was counted many times. DNA of the CDR3: TGTGCCTGGAGCCCGGAGGTCGAGCAGTACTTC. Translation gives CAWSPEVEQYF. This chain joins TRBV30 and TRBJ2-7, with D possibly being TRBD2 (5 bases). CDR1 is GTSNPN and CDR2 is SVGIG in the germline V gene (reference sequence). The CDR3 spans 11 residues. The V gene lost 3 bases and the J gene lost 6 bases, with 9 bases spanning the gap.

This clone was detected many times. This chain connects TRBV11-1 to TRBJ2-5; TRBD2 might be the D (5 bases). The germline CDR1 and CDR2 sequences are SGHAT and FQDESV (reference sequence). The ends were cut back, 5 bases at V and 5 bases at J, with 15 bases in the middle. The CDR3 has 14 amino acids. CDR3 residues: CASSASRALETQYF. CDR3 coding DNA: TGTGCCAGCAGCGCATCGAGGGCGTTGGAGACCCAGTACTTC.

V is TRBV27 and J is TRBJ2-2; TRBD2 matches at 10 bases. Germline lookup yields CDR1 MNHEY and CDR2 SMNVEV (reference sequence). V dropped 4 bases and J dropped 5; count of bases not matched to a gene: 10. This CDR3 comprises 17 residues. Here the CDR3 DNA reads TGTGCCAGCAGTTACGCTAGCGGGAGCGATTGGACCGGGGAGCTGTTTTTT. This sequence encodes CASSYASGSDWTGELFF.

The rearrangement uses TRBV28 and TRBJ1-2; TRBD1 aligns across 7 bases. Germline values: CDR1 MDHEN, CDR2 SYDVKM. The CDR3 runs to 15 residues. The ends lost 6 bases at V and 5 bases at J; junction bases unmatched: 12. The CDR3 sequence: CASSNPGAGGYGYTF. The CDR3 nucleotides are TGTGCCAGCAGCAACCCAGGGGCAGGGGGATATGGCTACACCTTC.

The chain couples TRBV20-1 to TRBJ1-2, with D possibly TRBD1 on 6 matching bases. Germline V CDR1 and CDR2: DFQATT, SNEGSKA (reference sequence). V shed 0 bases and J shed 3 bases, with 11 bases lying between them. There are 14 residues in the CDR3. DNA for the CDR3: TGCAGTGCTAGAGATCCAGGGGTCGACTATGGCTACACCTTC. Protein product: CSARDPGVDYGYTF.

Relative to its sample, this clone is medium-sized. The chain recombines TRBV12-3 or TRBV12-4 with TRBJ2-7, with unresolved D. The CDR3 has 13 amino acids. The V and J ends lost 2 bases and 6 bases respectively, with 11 bases between them. CDR3 residues: CASSLRTSVEQYF. The CDR3 DNA follows: TGTGCCAGCAGTTTACGGACCTCGGTCGAGCAGTACTTC.

By share, this clone counts as medium-sized. This chain uses TRBV19 with TRBJ2-1; D is perhaps TRBD2 (6 bases). In germline, CDR1 is LNHDA, CDR2 SQIVND (reference sequence). Trimming shortened V by 4 bases and J by 4 bases, and 11 bases separated the two germline ends. The CDR3 totals 14 residues. CDR3 DNA sequence: TGTGCCAGTAGTACAAGCGGGCCATACAATGAGCAGTTCTTC. Translation gives CASSTSGPYNEQFF. Based on the CDR3 plus reference TRBV19 and TRBJ2-1, the full variable domain is DGGITQSPKYLFRKEGQNVTLSCEQNLNHDAMYWYRQDPGQGLRLIYYSQIVNDFQKGDIAEGYSVSREKKESFPLTVTSAQKNPTAFYLCASSTSGPYNEQFFGPGTRLTVL.

The table lists this clone with many counts. This chain joins TRBV10-1 and TRBJ2-1, with D possibly matching TRBD2 (6 bases). Per the germline V gene, CDR1 is WNHNN and CDR2 is SYGVQD (reference sequence). This CDR3 region has 16 residues. The ends were cut back, 4 bases at V and 6 bases at J, with 19 bases in the middle. CDR3 sequence reads: CASSGLVLGGSNEQFF. CDR3 DNA sequence: TGCGCCAGCAGTGGGTTAGTGCTGGGAGGATCCAATGAGCAGTTCTTC.